This TCR beta chain was profiled in a study of T cell responses to AZD1222 COVID-19 vaccine. Study-wide background: Pooled samples include second doses given at about 4 or 12 weeks. General observations from the study: Spike as a whole was targeted by vaccine-associated CD4 TCRs, dominant at 160-218 and 743-854. No repertoire was sampled before or during the peak T cell response, only after it. AZD1222 recipients seropositive at baseline numbered only six or seven.

About this clone: Its antigen remains unidentified.

Assay: immunoSEQ multiplex PCR; the TCRdb copy retains only in-frame clones and omits some. The sample holds some 190,000 clones, approximately 92% seen once. The CDR3 length is 12 residues. V dropped 8 bases and J dropped 6 bases, with 16 bases sitting between them. The germline CDR1 and CDR2 sequences are GTSNPN and SVGIG (reference sequence). The rearrangement uses TRBV30 and TRBJ1-1; D may be TRBD1 (5 bases). The starting material was peripheral blood, obtained on day 0 of AZD1222 vaccination. This sequence originates from an adult in good health. CDR3 sequence: CAGDRLGAEAFF. In nucleotides, the CDR3 is TGTGCCGGGGACCGACTTGGCGCTGAAGCTTTCTTT.